Presented here are 13 T cell receptor beta chains from one specimen sequenced in a study of long-term antiretroviral therapy in people with HIV. Samples were assayed with immunoSEQ v3.0 at survey level. Libraries were prepared by immunoSEQ multiplex PCR; TCRdb keeps only in-frame clonotypes and omits some of them. The table has about 25,000 clones, around 86% seen once; the top ten hold roughly 15%. This specimen was unsorted PBMCs, taken 2.9 years after starting antiretroviral therapy. The receptors were gathered from a man aged 45-65 years with HIV.

This clone appeared once. The chain uses TRBV27 and TRBJ2-3; D possibly corresponds to TRBD2 (5 bases). The CDR3 has 15 residues. Germline V gives CDR1 MNHEY, CDR2 SMNVEV (reference sequence). Trimming left V 2 bases short and J 6 bases short, with 15 bases between. CDR3 nucleotide sequence: TGTGCCAGCAGTTTAGACGGGGTGGCGTCTGATACGCAGTATTTT. This sequence encodes CASSLDGVASDTQYF.

The gene calls are TRBV19 and TRBJ1-6; D may be TRBD1 (6 bases). Germline V gene data show CDR1 as LNHDA and CDR2 as SQIVND (reference sequence). The CDR3 length is 13 residues. The V gene lost 9 bases and the J gene lost 6 bases, with 12 bases spanning the gap. This CDR3 is CASGGQSNSPLHF. The CDR3 DNA sequence: TGTGCCAGCGGGGGCCAATCTAATTCACCCCTCCACTTT.

V gene TRBV7-2 combines with J gene TRBJ2-7, with TRBD2 as a possible D gene (5 bases). Trimming removed 3 bases at V and 0 bases at J, with 9 bases between. This CDR3 comprises 14 residues. Germline V lookup: CDR1 SGHTA, CDR2 FQGNSA. CDR3 sequence (DNA): TGTGCCAGCAGCTTTACTAGGAACTCCTACGAGCAGTACTTC. The encoded protein is CASSFTRNSYEQYF.

This chain uses TRBV7-9 with TRBJ2-2; TRBD1 matches at 7 bases. Per germline, CDR1 SEHNR and CDR2 FQNEAQ (reference sequence). V shed 0 bases, J shed 1 base, and the junction held 2 bases outside the gene matches. The CDR3 totals 16 residues. The CDR3: CASSLARTGNTGELFF. The CDR3 nucleotides are TGTGCCAGCAGCTTAGCAAGGACAGGGAACACCGGGGAGCTGTTTTTT.

This chain links TRBV29-1 with TRBJ2-2, with 11 bases lining up with TRBD2. Unmatched junction bases numbered 2, after V lost 0 bases and J lost 5 bases. There are 15 residues in the CDR3. CDR1 is SQVTM, CDR2 ANQGSEA, per germline. The CDR3 DNA sequence: TGCAGCGTTGAAGAGACTAGCGGGGTTACCGGGGAGCTGTTTTTT. This sequence encodes CSVEETSGVTGELFF.

The chain is built from TRBV27 and TRBJ1-6, with TRBD1 as a possible D gene (6 bases). From germline, CDR1 is MNHEY and CDR2 SMNVEV (reference sequence). With 10 bases removed from V and 0 bases from J, the gap between germline ends came to 7 bases. This CDR3 is 13 amino acids long. The CDR3 sequence: CATRGSYNSPLHF. The CDR3 DNA sequence: TGTGCCACCAGGGGCTCCTATAATTCACCCCTCCACTTT.

The rearrangement links TRBV27 to TRBJ1-1, with TRBD1 identical over 7 bases. V trimming: 5 bases; J trimming: 4 bases; junction bases outside the gene matches: 7. Germline values: CDR1 MNHEY, CDR2 SMNVEV (reference sequence). The CDR3 loop spans 14 amino acids. In nucleotides, the CDR3 is TGTGCCAGCAGTAGTAACAGGGGAGCCACTGAAGCTTTCTTT. This encodes CASSSNRGATEAFF.

The chain joins TRBV11-2 to TRBJ2-2; D is ambiguous. The CDR3 loop spans 14 amino acids. Per germline, CDR1 SGHAT and CDR2 FQNNGV. V was trimmed by 1 base and J by 4 bases, leaving 7 bases between them. The CDR3, as DNA: TGTGCCAGCAGCTTAGGTGCTACCACCGGGGAGCTGTTTTTT. This gives the protein CASSLGATTGELFF.

This clone was seen only once. The gene calls are TRBV4-1 and TRBJ2-5, with no clear D. Per germline, CDR1 MGHRA and CDR2 YSYEKL. Deletions cut 5 bases from V and 7 bases from J, with 14 bases between. The CDR3 contains 13 residues. The CDR3 here is CASSEGFVGTQYF. The CDR3 DNA reads as TGCGCCAGCAGCGAAGGGTTCGTTGGGACCCAGTACTTC.

This chain connects TRBV28 to TRBJ1-1, with D possibly being TRBD1 (5 bases). Trimming took 4 bases from V and 1 from J, leaving 10 bases between them. The CDR3 is 14 residues long. Germline assignment: CDR1 MDHEN and CDR2 SYDVKM. The CDR3 coding sequence is TGTGCCAGCAGTTCCGTGACAGCGAACACTGAAGCTTTCTTT. It encodes CASSSVTANTEAFF.

This chain uses TRBV7-9 with TRBJ1-5, with 7 bases matching TRBD1. Germline CDR1 is SEHNR and CDR2 is FQNEAQ (reference sequence). Trimming took 4 bases from V and 7 from J; bases not matched to a gene: 1. The CDR3 extends over 12 amino acids. The CDR3 DNA sequence: TGTGCCAGCAGCTCCAGGGGGCAGCCCCAGCATTTT. This codes for CASSSRGQPQHF. Full variable domain (remainder filled in from reference TRBV7-9 and TRBJ1-5): DTGVSQNPRHKITKRGQNVTFRCDPISEHNRLYWYRQTLGQGPEFLTYFQNEAQLEKSRLLSDRFSAERPKGSFSTLEIQRTEQGDSAMYLCASSSRGQPQHFGDGTRLSIL.

The gene calls are TRBV6-5 and TRBJ1-1; D unclear. Between the trimmed V and J ends, which lost 5 bases and 0 bases, there was a span of 10 bases. The CDR3 runs 14 residues. Germline V gives CDR1 MNHEY, CDR2 SVGAGI. The CDR3 sequence is CASSQPSVNTEAFF. CDR3 bases: TGTGCCAGCAGTCAACCTTCTGTGAACACTGAAGCTTTCTTT.

The chain has TRBV27 and TRBJ2-7; 7 bases line up with TRBD1. From germline, CDR1 is MNHEY and CDR2 SMNVEV (reference sequence). This CDR3 has 15 amino acids. J was trimmed by 2 bases and V by 3 bases; bases with no gene match: 7. The chain's CDR3 is CASSFTGDPAYEQYF. The CDR3 coding sequence is TGTGCCAGCAGTTTTACAGGGGACCCTGCCTACGAGCAGTACTTC.